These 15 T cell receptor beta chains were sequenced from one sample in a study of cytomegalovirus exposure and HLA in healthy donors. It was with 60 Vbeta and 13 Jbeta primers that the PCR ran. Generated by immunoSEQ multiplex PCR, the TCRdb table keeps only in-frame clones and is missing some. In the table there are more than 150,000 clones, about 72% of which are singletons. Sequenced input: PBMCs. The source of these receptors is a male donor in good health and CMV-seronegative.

The CDR3 sequence: CASSSWTGGNTEAFF. CDR3 DNA sequence: TGTGCCAGCAGTTCTTGGACAGGGGGCAACACTGAAGCTTTCTTT. V and J are TRBV28 and TRBJ1-1; TRBD1 agrees at 11 bases. CDR3 length equals 15 residues. CDR1 is MDHEN and CDR2 is SYDVKM in the germline V gene. With V trimmed by 4 bases and J by 2 bases, 3 bases remained unmatched.

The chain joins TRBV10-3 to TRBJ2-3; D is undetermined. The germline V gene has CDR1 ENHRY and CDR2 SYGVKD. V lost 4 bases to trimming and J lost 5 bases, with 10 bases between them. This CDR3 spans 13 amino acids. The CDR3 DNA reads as TGTGCCATCAGTGGGGCGATGGGAGATACGCAGTATTTT. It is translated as CAISGAMGDTQYF.

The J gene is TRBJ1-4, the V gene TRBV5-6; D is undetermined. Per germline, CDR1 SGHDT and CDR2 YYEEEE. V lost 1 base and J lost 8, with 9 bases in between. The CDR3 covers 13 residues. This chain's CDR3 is CASSLSLEEKLFF. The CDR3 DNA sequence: TGTGCCAGCAGCTTGTCACTCGAGGAAAAACTGTTTTTT.

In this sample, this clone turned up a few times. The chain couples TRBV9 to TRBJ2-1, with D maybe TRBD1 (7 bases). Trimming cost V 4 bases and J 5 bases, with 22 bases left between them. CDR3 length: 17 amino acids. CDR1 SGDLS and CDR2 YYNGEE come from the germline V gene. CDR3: CASSLPRGEARDNEQFF. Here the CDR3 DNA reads TGTGCCAGCAGCTTACCCAGGGGGGAGGCCCGGGACAATGAGCAGTTCTTC.

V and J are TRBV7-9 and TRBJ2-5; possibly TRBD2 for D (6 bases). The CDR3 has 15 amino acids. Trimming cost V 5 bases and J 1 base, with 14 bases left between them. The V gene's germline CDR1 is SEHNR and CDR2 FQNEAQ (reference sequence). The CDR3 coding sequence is TGTGCCAGCAGCCCCTGGGACGGGAGCCAAGAGACCCAGTACTTC. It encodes CASSPWDGSQETQYF.

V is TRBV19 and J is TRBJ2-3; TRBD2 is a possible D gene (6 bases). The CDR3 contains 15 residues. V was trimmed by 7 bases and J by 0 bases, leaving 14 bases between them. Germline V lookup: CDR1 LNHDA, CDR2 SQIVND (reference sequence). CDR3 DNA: TGTGCCAGTAAGGACGGAGGGACTAGCACAGATACGCAGTATTTT. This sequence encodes CASKDGGTSTDTQYF. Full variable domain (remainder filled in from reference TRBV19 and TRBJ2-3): DGGITQSPKYLFRKEGQNVTLSCEQNLNHDAMYWYRQDPGQGLRLIYYSQIVNDFQKGDIAEGYSVSREKKESFPLTVTSAQKNPTAFYLCASKDGGTSTDTQYFGPGTRLTVL.

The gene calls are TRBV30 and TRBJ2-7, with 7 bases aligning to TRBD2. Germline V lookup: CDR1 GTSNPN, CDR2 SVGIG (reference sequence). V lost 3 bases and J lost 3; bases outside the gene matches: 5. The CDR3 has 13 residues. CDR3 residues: CAWSRQRGYEQYF. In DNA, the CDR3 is TGTGCCTGGAGCAGGCAGCGGGGCTACGAGCAGTACTTC.

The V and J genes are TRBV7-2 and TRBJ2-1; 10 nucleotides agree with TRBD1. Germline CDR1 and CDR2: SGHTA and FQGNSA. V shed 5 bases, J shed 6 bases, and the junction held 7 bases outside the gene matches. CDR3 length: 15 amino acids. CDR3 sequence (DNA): TGTGCCAGCAGCCCCCGACAGGGGGCGCGCAATGAGCAGTTCTTC. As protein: CASSPRQGARNEQFF.

The CDR3 sequence is CASSNWDRVGEKLFF. CDR3 DNA: TGTGCCAGCAGCAACTGGGACAGGGTAGGGGAAAAACTGTTTTTT. The rearrangement uses TRBV7-9 and TRBJ1-4, with 9 positions matching TRBD1. Germline CDR1 SEHNR, CDR2 FQNEAQ (reference sequence). With V trimmed by 5 bases and J by 8 bases, 9 bases remained unmatched. The CDR3 is 15 amino acids. Together with reference TRBV7-9 and TRBJ1-4, the CDR3 gives the full variable domain: DTGVSQNPRHKITKRGQNVTFRCDPISEHNRLYWYRQTLGQGPEFLTYFQNEAQLEKSRLLSDRFSAERPKGSFSTLEIQRTEQGDSAMYLCASSNWDRVGEKLFFGSGTQLSVL.

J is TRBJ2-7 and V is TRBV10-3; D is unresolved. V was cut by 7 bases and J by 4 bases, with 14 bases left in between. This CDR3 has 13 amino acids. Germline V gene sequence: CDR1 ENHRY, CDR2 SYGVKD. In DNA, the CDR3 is TGTGCCATCACCCAAACAGCTACTTACGAGCAGTACTTC. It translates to CAITQTATYEQYF.

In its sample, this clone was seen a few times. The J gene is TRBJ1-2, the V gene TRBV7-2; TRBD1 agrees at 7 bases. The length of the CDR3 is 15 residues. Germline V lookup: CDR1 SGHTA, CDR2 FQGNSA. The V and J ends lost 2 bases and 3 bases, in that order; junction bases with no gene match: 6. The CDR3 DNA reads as TGTGCCAGCAGCTTAAAGACAGGGATACACTATGGCTACACCTTC. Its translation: CASSLKTGIHYGYTF.

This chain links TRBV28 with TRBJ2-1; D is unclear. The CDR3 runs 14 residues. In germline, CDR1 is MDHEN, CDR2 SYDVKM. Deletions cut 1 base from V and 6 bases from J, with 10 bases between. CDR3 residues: CASSLSASANEQFF. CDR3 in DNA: TGTGCCAGCAGTTTATCAGCGTCCGCCAATGAGCAGTTCTTC.

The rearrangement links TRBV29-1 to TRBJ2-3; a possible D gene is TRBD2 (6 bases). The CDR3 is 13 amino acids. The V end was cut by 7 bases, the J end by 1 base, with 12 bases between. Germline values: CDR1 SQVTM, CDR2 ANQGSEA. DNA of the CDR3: TGCAGCGGGATGGGGGGAGGCACAGATACGCAGTATTTT. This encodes CSGMGGGTDTQYF.

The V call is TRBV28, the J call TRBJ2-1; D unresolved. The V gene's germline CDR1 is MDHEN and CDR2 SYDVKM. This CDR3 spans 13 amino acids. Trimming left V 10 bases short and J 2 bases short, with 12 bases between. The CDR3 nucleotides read TGTGCCACCGAGAGATCGGCCTACAATGAGCAGTTCTTC. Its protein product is CATERSAYNEQFF. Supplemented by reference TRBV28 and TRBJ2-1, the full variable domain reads DVKVTQSSRYLVKRTGEKVFLECVQDMDHENMFWYRQDPGLGLRLIYFSYDVKMKEKGDIPEGYSVSREKKERFSLILESASTNQTSMYLCATERSAYNEQFFGPGTRLTVL.

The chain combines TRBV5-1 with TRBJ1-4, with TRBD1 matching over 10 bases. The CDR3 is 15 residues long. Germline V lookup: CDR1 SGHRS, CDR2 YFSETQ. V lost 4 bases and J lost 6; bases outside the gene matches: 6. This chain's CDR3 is CASSPSGTGDEKLFF. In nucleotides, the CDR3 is TGCGCCAGCAGCCCTAGTGGGACAGGGGATGAAAAACTGTTTTTT.